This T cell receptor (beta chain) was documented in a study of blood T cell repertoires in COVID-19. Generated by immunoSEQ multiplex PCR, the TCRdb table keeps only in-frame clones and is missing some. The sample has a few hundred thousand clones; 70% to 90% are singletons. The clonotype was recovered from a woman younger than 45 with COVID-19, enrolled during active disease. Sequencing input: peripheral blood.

The CDR3 sequence is CASSPRAGGASDTEAFF. Here the CDR3 DNA reads TGTGCCAGCTCACCACGAGCAGGGGGCGCGTCGGACACTGAAGCTTTCTTT. The rearrangement joins TRBV18 to TRBJ1-1; 8 bases map to TRBD1. Germline lookup yields CDR1 KGHSH and CDR2 LQKENI. V shed 1 base and J 3 bases; nucleotides not matched to a gene: 10. The CDR3 loop spans 17 amino acids.